These T cell receptor beta chains were read from a single sample in a study of T cells in Graves' hyperthyroidism and ophthalmopathy. TCRdb processed the multiplex PCR reads anew with MiXCR; each CDR3 protein has one entry. The repertoire has some 200,000 distinct CDR3 sequences, more than 15% of them found once; the top ten carry around 50%. Input material: blood. The receptors stem from a man aged 50 to 59 with Graves' hyperthyroidism. Each CDR3 is given with its conserved first and last residue. D genes are given only for firm matches. Clone size is given for some rows only: seen once, a few or many times, or a class if the clone is expanded.

d_gene	abundance	v_gene	j_gene	CDR3nt	CDR3aa
.	few	TRBV20-1	TRBJ1-1	TGCAGTGCTAGAGCCACAAGGAGGGACACTGAAGCTTTCTTT	CSARATRRDTEAFF
.	.	TRBV15	TRBJ2-3	TGTGCCACCAGCAGAGACTACACAGATACGCAGTATTTT	CATSRDYTDTQYF
.	many	TRBV20-1	TRBJ2-5	TGCAGTGCTAGACTGGACGGTACCGCCTTTCAAGAGACCCAGTACTTC	CSARLDGTAFQETQYF
TRBD2	many	TRBV18	TRBJ2-1	TGTGCCAGCTCACCGCCACTAGCGGGAGGGCCGGTGAATGAGCAGTTCTTC	CASSPPLAGGPVNEQFF
TRBD1	.	TRBV10-3	TRBJ1-6	TGTGCCACGAAGGGACAGGGGAATTCACCCCTCCACTTT	CATKGQGNSPLHF
TRBD2	many	TRBV11-1	TRBJ2-1	TGTGCCAGCAGCTGGACTAGCGGGAAGAATGAGCAGTTCTTC	CASSWTSGKNEQFF
.	many	TRBV2	TRBJ1-4	TGTGCCAGCAGCGAGGGGGGGAAACTGTTTTTT	CASSEGGKLFF
TRBD1	.	TRBV3-1	TRBJ1-2	TGTGCCAGCAGCCCGAGGACAGGGGGCTCGGGGATAAATGGCTACACCTTC	CASSPRTGGSGINGYTF
.	many	TRBV12-3/TRBV12-4	TRBJ2-5	TGTGCCAGCGCGCCTGAGGGGCATCGGGAAGAGACCCAGTACTTC	CASAPEGHREETQYF
.	few	TRBV29-1	TRBJ2-5	TGCAGCGTACGGCTCATCCAGGAGACCCAGTACTTC	CSVRLIQETQYF
TRBD1	few	TRBV7-9	TRBJ1-2	TGTGCCAGCAGCCCTATAACCGGACAGGGCGATTTCTATGGCTACACCTTC	CASSPITGQGDFYGYTF
TRBD1	.	TRBV12-3/TRBV12-4	TRBJ2-1	TGTGCCAGCAGTTTCGACAGGGTGATAGCGCGGGCCTCCTACAATGAGCAGTTCTTC	CASSFDRVIARASYNEQFF
.	few	TRBV5-6	TRBJ1-1	TGTGCCAGCAGCCGACAAAGGGGCCCTGAAGCTTTCTTT	CASSRQRGPEAFF
TRBD2	few	TRBV6-1	TRBJ2-7	TGTGCCAGCAGCCTTACTACGCTAGCGGGACGCTACGAGCAGTACTTC	CASSLTTLAGRYEQYF
.	.	TRBV12-3/TRBV12-4	TRBJ2-1	TGTGCCAGCAGAGCGCCGGGACTCTCATCCAATGAGCAGTTCTTC	CASRAPGLSSNEQFF
.	many	TRBV28	TRBJ1-2	TGTGCCAGCCTTGGGCGCTCAGATAACTATGGCTACACCTTC	CASLGRSDNYGYTF
.	.	TRBV20-1	TRBJ2-1	TGCAGTGCTAGAGATCCTAGCGCCGTCTCCTACAATGAGCAGTTCTTC	CSARDPSAVSYNEQFF
TRBD2	many	TRBV2	TRBJ2-7	TGTGCCAGCAGTGGACTAGCGATATCCTACGAGCAGTACTTC	CASSGLAISYEQYF
TRBD1	many	TRBV3-1	TRBJ2-1	TGTGCCAGCAGCTGGGCGGGACAGGGGACCAATGAGCAGTTCTTC	CASSWAGQGTNEQFF
.	many	TRBV2	TRBJ1-3	TGTGCCAGCAGTAGACAGATCTCTGGAAACACCATATATTTT	CASSRQISGNTIYF
.	.	TRBV15	TRBJ2-3	TGTGCCACCAGCCGCGGCCAGGTGACAGATACGCAGTATTTT	CATSRGQVTDTQYF
.	many	TRBV2	TRBJ2-1	TGTGCCAGCAGTGGTTCTTTCTCCTACAATGAGCAGTTCTTC	CASSGSFSYNEQFF
TRBD2	many	TRBV10-3	TRBJ2-7	TGTGCCATCAGGGACGGACTAGCGGGAGGGAACGAGCAGTACTTC	CAIRDGLAGGNEQYF
TRBD2	many	TRBV20-1	TRBJ2-1	TGCAGTGCTAGTTCCCCCGACTCAGCGGGGGCGAATGAGCAGTTCTTC	CSASSPDSAGANEQFF
.	.	TRBV19	TRBJ1-5	TGTGCCAGTAGTCCCCGGGGAGGGGGTATCAATCAGCCCCAGCATTTT	CASSPRGGGINQPQHF
.	many	TRBV5-1	TRBJ1-6	TGCGCCAGCAGCTTGGCCGGTCGTTCACCCCTCCACTTT	CASSLAGRSPLHF
.	many	TRBV14	TRBJ2-3	TGTGCCAGCAGCCGGATCAGGGGAAAAGATACGCAGTATTTT	CASSRIRGKDTQYF
.	many	TRBV11-2	TRBJ2-3	TGTGCCAGCAGCTTAAGACAGTATTCAGATACGCAGTATTTT	CASSLRQYSDTQYF
.	many	TRBV12-3/TRBV12-4	TRBJ1-3	TGTGCCAGCAGTCCTACCCGACGTGGAAACACCATATATTTT	CASSPTRRGNTIYF
.	many	TRBV11-1	TRBJ2-5	TGTGCCAGCAGCTTTGGCCCAGCCCAGACCCAGTACTTC	CASSFGPAQTQYF
TRBD2	.	TRBV9	TRBJ2-3	TGTGCCAGCTCCCAGCGGGAGGACACAGATACGCAGTATTTT	CASSQREDTDTQYF
TRBD1	many	TRBV5-1	TRBJ2-7	TGCGCCAGCAGCACAGGGGACACTGGCTACGAGCAGTACTTC	CASSTGDTGYEQYF
TRBD1	many	TRBV18	TRBJ1-2	TGTGCCAGCTCACAAGGACAGGGTGGCTACACCTTC	CASSQGQGGYTF
TRBD2	many	TRBV20-1	TRBJ2-7	TGCAGTGCTTCACCGGGACTAGGTCCTCTAGGGGACGAGCAGTACTTC	CSASPGLGPLGDEQYF
TRBD2	.	TRBV20-1	TRBJ2-3	TGCAGTGCTTTAGCGGGAGGGTCTAGCACAGATACGCAGTATTTT	CSALAGGSSTDTQYF
.	few	TRBV6-1	TRBJ1-1	TGTGCCAGCACCAACACAGGGAACACTGAAGCTTTCTTT	CASTNTGNTEAFF
TRBD2	.	TRBV5-1	TRBJ2-3	TGCGCCAGCAGACTCGGGAGGGATACGCAGTATTTT	CASRLGRDTQYF
.	many	TRBV7-9	TRBJ2-7	TGTGCCAGCAGCTTAGTTACAGGCGAGCAGTACTTC	CASSLVTGEQYF
.	many	TRBV20-1	TRBJ2-1	TGCAGTGCTGCCGGGACCAAAAAGCTATACAATGAGCAGTTCTTC	CSAAGTKKLYNEQFF
.	.	TRBV5-4	TRBJ2-7	TGTGCCAGCAGCTTGGAGGATCGGGATAATGAGCAGTACTTC	CASSLEDRDNEQYF